This T cell receptor beta chain was sequenced in a study of PD-L1 blockade in urothelial cancer. About the research overall: Patients arrived having already received 0 to 3 prior chemotherapy regimens. Median blood clonality was around 0.08, with about 86,000 unique TCRs. Study-wide findings and caveats: Enhanced expansion of tumor-associated blood clones at 3 weeks characterized durable-benefit patients.

The CDR3 sequence is 16 residues long. Germline values: CDR1 MGHRA, CDR2 YSYEKL. Germline trimming cut 0 bases from V and 7 bases from J; bases unmatched to any gene: 6. Remarks on this clone: As yet, its antigen is unknown.

The time point was: peripheral blood 6 weeks after treatment start. Synthetic TCR analog templates were added to each PCR reaction. Measured with immunoSEQ multiplex PCR; TCRdb has only the in-frame clones, and not every one. The table shows about 130,000 clones, with roughly 88% occurring only once. The receptor was derived from a man between 45 and 60 years old with urothelial cancer. V usage is TRBV4-1 and J usage is TRBJ1-5; 10 bases line up with TRBD1. Specimen: PBMCs, collected around atezolizumab (anti-PD-L1) treatment. The CDR3 is CASSQDGDRGAQPQHF. The CDR3 DNA reads TGCGCCAGCAGCCAAGACGGGGACAGGGGTGCCCAGCCCCAGCATTTT.